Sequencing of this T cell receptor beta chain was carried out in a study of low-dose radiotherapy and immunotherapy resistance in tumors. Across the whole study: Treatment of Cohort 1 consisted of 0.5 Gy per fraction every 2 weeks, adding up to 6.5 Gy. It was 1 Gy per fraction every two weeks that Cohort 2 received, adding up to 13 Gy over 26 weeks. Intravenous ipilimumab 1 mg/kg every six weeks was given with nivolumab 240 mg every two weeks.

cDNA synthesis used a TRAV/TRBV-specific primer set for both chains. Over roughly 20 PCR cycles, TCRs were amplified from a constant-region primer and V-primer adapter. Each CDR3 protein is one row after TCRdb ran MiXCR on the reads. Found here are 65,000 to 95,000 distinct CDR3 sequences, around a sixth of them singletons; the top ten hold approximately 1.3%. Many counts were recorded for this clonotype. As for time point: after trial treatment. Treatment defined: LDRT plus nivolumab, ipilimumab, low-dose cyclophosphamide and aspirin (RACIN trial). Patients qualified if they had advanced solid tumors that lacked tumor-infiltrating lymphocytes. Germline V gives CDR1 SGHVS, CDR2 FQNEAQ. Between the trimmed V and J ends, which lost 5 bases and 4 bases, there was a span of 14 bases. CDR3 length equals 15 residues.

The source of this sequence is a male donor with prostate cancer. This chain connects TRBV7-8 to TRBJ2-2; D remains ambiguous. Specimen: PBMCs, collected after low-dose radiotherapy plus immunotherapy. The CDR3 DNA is TGTGCCAGCAGCGTTCTGTCAGGCGGCACCGGGGAGCTGTTTTTT. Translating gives CASSVLSGGTGELFF.